This TCR beta chain was profiled in a study of T-cell memory formation after mild COVID-19. About the research overall: In these data, TCR clusters were largely donor specific.

V dropped 9 bases and J dropped 6; count of bases not matched to a gene: 11. Germline V gene sequence: CDR1 SGDLS, CDR2 YYNGEE. The CDR3 runs to 14 residues. Employing constant-segment primers, 5'RACE generated TCR alpha and TCR beta cDNA libraries bearing sample barcodes and UMIs. MiXCR was run by TCRdb on the 5' RACE reads, yielding one entry per CDR3 protein. The repertoire holds 200,000 to 300,000 distinct CDR3 sequences, with around 15% as singletons. Findings and limits, study-wide: CD4+ clones that contracted lay mainly in CM and EM; CD8+ ones lay in EMRA. Whereas later expanders leaned CD4+, clones contracting day 15 to 85 showed a balanced CD4/CD8 makeup.

Of note for this clonotype: Its antigen is unknown.

The receptor was derived from a man between 18 and 35 years old who had mild COVID-19 (a few samples of this study predate the infection). Cell type and time point are not known. The chain combines TRBV9 with TRBJ2-1; 8 bases match TRBD2. Sequenced material: PBMCs or a T cell subset sorted from them (not recorded which). CDR3 bases: TGTGCCACGAGTAGGGGACTAGGAAGCAATGAGCAGTTCTTC. This gives the protein CATSRGLGSNEQFF.